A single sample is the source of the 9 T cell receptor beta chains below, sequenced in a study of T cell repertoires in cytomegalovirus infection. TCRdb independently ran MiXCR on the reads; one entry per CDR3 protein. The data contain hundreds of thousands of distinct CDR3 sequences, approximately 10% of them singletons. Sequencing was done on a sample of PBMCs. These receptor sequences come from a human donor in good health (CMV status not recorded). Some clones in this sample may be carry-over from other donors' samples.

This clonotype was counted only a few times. The CDR3 sequence is CASSFRLADGELFF. For the CDR3, the DNA is TGTGCCAGCAGTTTTCGACTAGCAGACGGGGAGCTGTTTTTT. The gene calls are TRBV12-3 or TRBV12-4 and TRBJ2-2, with 7 bases lining up with TRBD2. The CDR3 contains 14 residues. Germline trimming cut 3 bases from V and 7 bases from J; bases unmatched to any gene: 5.

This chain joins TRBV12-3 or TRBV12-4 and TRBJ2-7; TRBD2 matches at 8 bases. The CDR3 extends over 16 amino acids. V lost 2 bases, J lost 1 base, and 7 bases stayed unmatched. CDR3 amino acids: CASSLWGTRGSYEQYV. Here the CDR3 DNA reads TGTGCCAGCAGTTTATGGGGGACTAGGGGGTCCTACGAGCAGTACGTC.

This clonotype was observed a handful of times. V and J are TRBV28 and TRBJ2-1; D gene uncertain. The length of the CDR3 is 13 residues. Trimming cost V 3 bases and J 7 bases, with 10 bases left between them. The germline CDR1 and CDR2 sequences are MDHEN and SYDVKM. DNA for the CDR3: TGTGCCAGCAGTTTCCCCCCCGGGAATGAGCAGTTCTTC. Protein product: CASSFPPGNEQFF.

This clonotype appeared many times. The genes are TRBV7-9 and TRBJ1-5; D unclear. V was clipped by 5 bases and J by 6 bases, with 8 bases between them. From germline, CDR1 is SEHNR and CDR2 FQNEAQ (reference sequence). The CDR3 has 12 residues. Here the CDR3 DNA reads TGTGCCAGCAGCCGTGGTGGTCAGCCCCAGCATTTT. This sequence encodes CASSRGGQPQHF.

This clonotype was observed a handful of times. The DNA for the CDR3 is TGCAGCGTTACAGCGGACAGCTACGAGCAGTACTTC. This translates into CSVTADSYEQYF. J is TRBJ2-7 and V is TRBV29-1, with TRBD1 as a possible D gene (6 bases). The germline V gene has CDR1 SQVTM and CDR2 ANQGSEA. V lost 5 bases, J lost 3 bases, and 11 bases lay in between. The CDR3 is 12 residues long.

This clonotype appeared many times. The CDR3 here is CASSQTHRDGGRELFF. DNA for the CDR3: TGCGCCAGCAGCCAAACTCACCGGGACGGCGGGAGAGAACTGTTTTTT. The chain uses TRBV4-3 and TRBJ1-4, with D perhaps TRBD1 (5 bases). CDR1 and CDR2 (germline): LGHNA, YSLEER. V was trimmed by 2 bases and J by 12 bases, leaving 22 bases between them. The CDR3 is 16 residues long.

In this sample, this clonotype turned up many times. CDR3 loop: CAGRLAYTGELFF. CDR3 bases: TGTGCCGGCCGACTAGCGTACACCGGGGAGCTGTTTTTT. This sequence joins TRBV2 and TRBJ2-2; 8 bases map to TRBD2. CDR1 is SNHLY and CDR2 is FYNNEI in the germline V gene. The junction had 5 bases not matched to a gene; V was cut back by 11 bases and J by 3 bases. The CDR3 contains 13 residues.

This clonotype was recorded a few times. The CDR3 loop is CASSPGFGQGYTEAFF. CDR3 in DNA: TGCGCCAGCAGCCCTGGATTCGGACAGGGATACACTGAAGCTTTCTTT. J is TRBJ1-1 and V is TRBV4-1; 8 bases line up with TRBD1. Looked up from germline, CDR1 is MGHRA and CDR2 is YSYEKL. J was trimmed by 3 bases and V by 4 bases; bases with no gene match: 10. This CDR3 has 16 residues.

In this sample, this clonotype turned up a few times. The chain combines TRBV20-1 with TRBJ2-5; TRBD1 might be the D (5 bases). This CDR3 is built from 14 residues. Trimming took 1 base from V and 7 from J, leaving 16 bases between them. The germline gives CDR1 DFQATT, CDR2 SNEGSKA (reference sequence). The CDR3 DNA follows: TGCAGTGCTAGAGTTCGGCTAGGGGATGGGACCCAGTACTTC. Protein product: CSARVRLGDGTQYF.